This T cell receptor beta chain was found in a study of blood T cell repertoires in COVID-19. With V trimmed by 4 bases and J by 2 bases, 4 bases remained unmatched. The CDR3 has 16 residues. CDR1 is SGHRS and CDR2 is YFSETQ in the germline V gene. This table comes from immunoSEQ multiplex PCR, and its TCRdb copy is limited to in-frame clones, with some not included. Altogether roughly 92,000 clones are present, 90% being singletons, with the ten largest covering 5.1%. The sample comprised peripheral blood. This rearrangement joins TRBV5-1 to TRBJ2-2, with 11 bases that match TRBD2. This TCR derives from a man aged 50-59 years with acute or convalescent COVID-19. CDR3: CASSQGTSGNTGELFF. The CDR3 DNA follows: TGCGCCAGCAGCCAAGGGACTAGCGGAAACACCGGGGAGCTGTTTTTT.